Ten or more counts support the clone carrying this T cell receptor (beta chain). RNA served as the template for amplifying TCR beta CDR3 regions. The workflow started with a first-round RT-PCR run with HTBI primers and then moved on to a second-round multiplex PCR. TCRdb recomputed calls from the multiplex PCR reads with MiXCR, one row per CDR3 protein. Here the sample spans a few hundred thousand distinct CDR3 sequences, roughly a sixth being singletons. This sample is drawn from a study of Graves' ophthalmopathy and Graves' hyperthyroidism. If patients had other autoimmune diseases, uncontrolled infections, pregnancy or lactation, they were excluded. CDR1 is SQVTM, CDR2 ANQGSEA, per germline. The CDR3 consists of 11 residues. V lost 3 bases to trimming and J lost 1 base, with 3 bases between them.

The sequence derives from an adult man with Graves' ophthalmopathy. The material sequenced was peripheral blood. The rearrangement joins TRBV29-1 to TRBJ1-1; D remains ambiguous. The CDR3 sequence: CSVDRNTEAFF. CDR3 DNA sequence: TGCAGCGTTGACAGGAACACTGAAGCTTTCTTT.